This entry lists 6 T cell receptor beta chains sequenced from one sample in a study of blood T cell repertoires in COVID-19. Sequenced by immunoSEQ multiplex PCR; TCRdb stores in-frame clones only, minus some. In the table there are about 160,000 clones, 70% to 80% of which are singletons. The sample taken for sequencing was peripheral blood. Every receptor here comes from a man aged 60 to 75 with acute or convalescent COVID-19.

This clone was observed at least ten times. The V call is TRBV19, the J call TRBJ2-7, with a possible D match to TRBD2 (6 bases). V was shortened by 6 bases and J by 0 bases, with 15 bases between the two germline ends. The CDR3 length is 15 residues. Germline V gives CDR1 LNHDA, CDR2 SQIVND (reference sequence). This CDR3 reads CASREGNYPSYEQYF. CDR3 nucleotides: TGTGCCAGTAGGGAGGGGAACTACCCCTCCTACGAGCAGTACTTC.

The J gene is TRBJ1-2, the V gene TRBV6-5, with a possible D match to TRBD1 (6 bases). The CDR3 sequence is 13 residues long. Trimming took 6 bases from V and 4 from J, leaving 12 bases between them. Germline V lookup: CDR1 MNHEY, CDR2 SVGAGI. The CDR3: CASRYGQLYGYTF. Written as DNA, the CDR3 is TGTGCCAGCAGGTACGGACAGCTCTATGGCTACACCTTC.

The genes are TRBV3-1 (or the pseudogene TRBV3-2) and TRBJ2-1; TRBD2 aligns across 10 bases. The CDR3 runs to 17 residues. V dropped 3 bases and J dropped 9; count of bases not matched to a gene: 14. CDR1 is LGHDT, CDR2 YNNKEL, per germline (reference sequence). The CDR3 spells CASSQGGPGLAAVEQFF. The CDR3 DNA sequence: TGTGCCAGCAGCCAGGGGGGACCTGGACTAGCGGCTGTTGAGCAGTTCTTC.

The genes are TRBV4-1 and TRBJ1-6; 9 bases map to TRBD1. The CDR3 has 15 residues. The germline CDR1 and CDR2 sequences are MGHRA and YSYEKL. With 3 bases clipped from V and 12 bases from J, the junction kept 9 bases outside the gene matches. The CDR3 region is CASSQGDRERLPLHF. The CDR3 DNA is TGCGCCAGCAGCCAGGGGGACAGGGAGCGTTTACCCCTCCACTTT.

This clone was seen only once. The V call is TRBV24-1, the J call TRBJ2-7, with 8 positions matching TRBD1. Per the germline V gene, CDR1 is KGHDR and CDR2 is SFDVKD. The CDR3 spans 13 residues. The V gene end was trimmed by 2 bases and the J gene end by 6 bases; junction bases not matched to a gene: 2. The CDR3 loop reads CATSDSGGLEQYF. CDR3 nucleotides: TGTGCCACCAGTGATTCAGGGGGCCTCGAGCAGTACTTC.

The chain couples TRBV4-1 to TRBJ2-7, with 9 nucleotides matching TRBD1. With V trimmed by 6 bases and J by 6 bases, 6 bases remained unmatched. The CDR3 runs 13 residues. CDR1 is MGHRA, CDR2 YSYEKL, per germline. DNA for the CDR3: TGCGCCAGCAGTCCGACAGGGGGGGGCGAGCAGTACTTC. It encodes CASSPTGGGEQYF.